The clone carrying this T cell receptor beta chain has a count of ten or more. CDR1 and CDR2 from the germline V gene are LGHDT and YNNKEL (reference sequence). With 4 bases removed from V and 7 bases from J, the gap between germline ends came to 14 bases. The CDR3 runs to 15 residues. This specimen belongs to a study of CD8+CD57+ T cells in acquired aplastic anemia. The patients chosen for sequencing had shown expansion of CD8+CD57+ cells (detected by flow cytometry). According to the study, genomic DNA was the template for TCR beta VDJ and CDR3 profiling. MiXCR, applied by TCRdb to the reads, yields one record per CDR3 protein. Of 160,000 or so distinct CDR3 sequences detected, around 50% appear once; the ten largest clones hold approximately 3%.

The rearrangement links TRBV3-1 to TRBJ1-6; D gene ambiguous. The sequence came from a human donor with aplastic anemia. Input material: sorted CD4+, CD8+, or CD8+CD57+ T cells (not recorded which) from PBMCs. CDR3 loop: CASSPPTTRNSPLHF. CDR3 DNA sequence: TGTGCCAGCAGCCCCCCCACAACTCGCAATTCACCCCTCCACTTT. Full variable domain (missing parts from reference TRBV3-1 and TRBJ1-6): DTAVSQTPKYLVTQMGNDKSIKCEQNLGHDTMYWYKQDSKKFLKIMFSYNNKELIINETVPNRFSPKSPDKAHLNLHINSLELGDSAVYFCASSPPTTRNSPLHFGNGTRLTVT.